Listed below are T cell receptor beta chains from one sample, sequenced in a study of T-cell reconstitution after alpha-beta-depleted transplantation in children. TCRdb re-derived calls from the PCR reads in MiXCR, one entry per CDR3 protein. The top ten clones hold approximately 3% of a sample with nearly 550,000 distinct CDR3 sequences, around 19% of them seen once. This specimen consisted of PBMCs from the stem cell graft donor, obtained from the stem cell graft. Source of these receptors: a human donor who donated a stem cell graft to a child with acute lymphoblastic leukemia. CDR3s include the opening cysteine and the closing phenylalanine or tryptophan. The D gene is left open where the match is weak. A clone size is listed for some rows: how often the clone was seen (once, few, many), or a class if it is expanded.

cdr3_aa cdr3_nt clone_size v_call d_call j_call
CASSYTAGAGTGELFF TGTGCCAGCAGTTACACCGCGGGTGCGGGCACCGGGGAGCTGTTTTTT few TRBV6-5 - TRBJ2-2
CASSLPWAGGREQYF TGCGCCAGCAGCTTGCCCTGGGCAGGGGGCCGCGAGCAGTACTTC - TRBV5-1 TRBD1 TRBJ2-7
CASTSGGNEQFF TGCGCCAGCACCTCCGGGGGAAATGAGCAGTTCTTC - TRBV5-1 - TRBJ2-1
CSAYSTESYGYTF TGCAGTGCTTATTCGACGGAGTCATATGGCTACACCTTC - TRBV20-1 - TRBJ1-2
CASSPFYGVSTDTQYF TGTGCCAGCAGCCCCTTTTATGGTGTGAGCACAGATACGCAGTATTTT few TRBV7-2 - TRBJ2-3
CASSMAGGTEAFF TGTGCCAGTAGTATGGCAGGCGGCACTGAAGCTTTCTTT - TRBV19 - TRBJ1-1
CASKFRGYNEQFF TGTGCCAGCAAATTCAGGGGCTACAATGAGCAGTTCTTC few TRBV2 - TRBJ2-1
CASSYREGSMKTQYF TGTGCCAGCAGCTACAGGGAGGGCTCGATGAAGACCCAGTACTTC few TRBV6-5 - TRBJ2-5
CASSLTRGTSGLPDTQYF TGTGCCAGCAGCTTAACCCGCGGGACTAGCGGGTTGCCAGATACGCAGTATTTT few TRBV7-3 TRBD2 TRBJ2-3
CASSLGLAGGDEQYF TGTGCCAGCAGCTTAGGTTTAGCGGGAGGGGACGAGCAGTACTTC few TRBV7-6 TRBD2 TRBJ2-7
CASTDLGEQYF TGCGCCAGCACGGACCTCGGGGAGCAGTACTTC few TRBV5-1 - TRBJ2-7
CASSPQGPRFSDTQYF TGTGCCAGCAGTCCCCAGGGGCCGAGGTTCTCAGATACGCAGTATTTT - TRBV27 - TRBJ2-3
CAVMSAGGPRETQYF TGTGCCGTGATGAGTGCGGGAGGGCCCCGAGAGACCCAGTACTTC - TRBV15 TRBD2 TRBJ2-5
CASSFNVNTEAFF TGCGCCAGCAGCTTTAACGTAAACACTGAAGCTTTCTTT many TRBV5-1 - TRBJ1-1
CASSARDRGSEVTYEQYF TGTGCCAGCAGTGCCCGGGACAGGGGGTCGGAAGTTACCTACGAGCAGTACTTC few TRBV25-1 TRBD1 TRBJ2-7
CASSLSPLAEAFF TGTGCCAGCAGTCTCTCCCCTCTCGCTGAAGCTTTCTTT - TRBV12-3/TRBV12-4 - TRBJ1-1
CATHASPLLLSEQFF TGCGCCACCCACGCGAGCCCACTTCTCCTCTCTGAGCAGTTCTTC few TRBV4-1 - TRBJ2-1
CASRKTAGPQCGYTF TGTGCCAGCAGAAAAACGGCCGGGCCCCAGTGTGGCTACACCTTC few TRBV25-1 - TRBJ1-2
CASSLGYSGGSYEQYF TGCGCCAGCAGCTTGGGGTATTCCGGGGGCTCCTACGAGCAGTACTTC few TRBV5-1 - TRBJ2-7
CASSWGLAGESEQYF TGCGCCAGCAGCTGGGGACTAGCGGGAGAATCCGAGCAGTACTTC few TRBV5-1 TRBD2 TRBJ2-7
CASIPTVQYLNYGYTF TGTGCCAGCATCCCGACGGTGCAGTACCTTAACTATGGCTACACCTTC - TRBV7-2 - TRBJ1-2
CASSLEGDFRGKQGYTF TGTGCCAGCAGCTTAGAAGGCGACTTCCGGGGAAAGCAGGGCTACACCTTC - TRBV7-9 - TRBJ1-2
CASSFGSLGTGELFF TGCGCCAGCAGCTTCGGAAGTTTAGGGACCGGGGAGCTGTTTTTT few TRBV5-1 - TRBJ2-2
CASSLSKTGTGSTEAFF TGCGCCAGCAGCTTGTCCAAAACCGGGACAGGGAGTACTGAAGCTTTCTTT few TRBV5-1 TRBD1 TRBJ1-1
CSAPVEREGLWTGELFF TGCAGTGCTCCCGTGGAGCGGGAGGGCCTATGGACCGGGGAGCTGTTTTTT - TRBV20-1 TRBD2 TRBJ2-2
CASSLTPGLAGPSDTQYF TGTGCCAGCAGTTTAACCCCGGGGCTAGCGGGGCCCTCAGATACGCAGTATTTT - TRBV27 TRBD2 TRBJ2-3
CASSPRLADEQFF TGTGCCAGCAGCCCAAGACTAGCTGATGAGCAGTTCTTC - TRBV7-8 TRBD2 TRBJ2-1
CASRRGRTGELFF TGTGCCAGTCGCAGGGGGCGGACCGGGGAGCTGTTTTTT - TRBV7-7 TRBD1 TRBJ2-2
CASSLIAGLAGGNEQFF TGCGCCAGCAGCTTGATCGCGGGACTAGCGGGAGGCAATGAGCAGTTCTTC - TRBV5-1 TRBD2 TRBJ2-1
CASSPTGIHLYKQYF TGCGCCAGCTCCCCCACGGGAATACACCTTTACAAGCAGTACTTC once TRBV5-1 - TRBJ2-7
CASRPRGLELVTQYF TGTGCCAGCAGACCGAGGGGACTAGAGCTAGTTACGCAGTATTTT - TRBV7-8 TRBD2 TRBJ2-3
CASSPPGKSSYNEQFF TGTGCCAGCAGCCCCCCCGGGAAGAGCTCCTACAATGAGCAGTTCTTC few TRBV5-4 - TRBJ2-1
CASSVQGHTGELFF TGCGCCAGCAGCGTACAGGGGCACACCGGGGAGCTGTTTTTT - TRBV5-1 TRBD1 TRBJ2-2
CASSLGQGEARQPQHF TGTGCCAGCAGCTTAGGTCAGGGGGAGGCCAGGCAGCCCCAGCATTTT few TRBV11-2 TRBD1 TRBJ1-5
CASSFLPGQGSLDEQFF TGTGCCAGCAGCTTCTTGCCGGGACAGGGTTCGTTGGATGAGCAGTTCTTC - TRBV7-9 TRBD1 TRBJ2-1
CASSLELLQTQYF TGCGCCAGCAGCTTGGAACTCCTTCAGACCCAGTACTTC - TRBV5-1 - TRBJ2-5
CASSIPPGSVYGYTF TGTGCCAGTAGTATTCCGCCGGGGAGCGTCTATGGCTACACCTTC - TRBV19 - TRBJ1-2
CATSAGGSGNTIYF TGTGCCACCAGTGCGGGGGGCTCTGGAAACACCATATATTTT few TRBV24-1 - TRBJ1-3
CASSLGSTNEKLFF TGCGCCAGCAGCTTGGGGTCAACTAATGAAAAACTGTTTTTT many TRBV5-1 - TRBJ1-4
CASRGGGAGTEAFF TGTGCCAGCAGGGGCGGAGGGGCAGGCACTGAAGCTTTCTTT few TRBV25-1 - TRBJ1-1